This entry describes one T cell receptor (beta chain). Sequencing was performed with immunoSEQ multiplex PCR; in TCRdb, only in-frame clones are kept and a portion is missing. The sample has 50,000 or so clones, approximately 94% seen once. The data stem from a study of T cell changes during pregnancy in multiple sclerosis. The CDR3 has 14 amino acids. Germline-derived CDR1 and CDR2 are SGHTA and FQGTGA. Unmatched junction bases numbered 5, after V lost 2 bases and J lost 4 bases. This chain connects TRBV7-3 to TRBJ2-7; TRBD1 aligns across 7 bases. Source: CD4+ T cells from peripheral blood mononuclear cells, taken in the second trimester of pregnancy. The clonotype comes from a female donor with multiple sclerosis, enrolled in a pregnancy study. The CDR3 DNA follows: TGTGCCAGCAGCTTAGGGGACAGTCGATACGAGCAGTACTTC. Protein product: CASSLGDSRYEQYF.